Listed here are 16 T cell receptor beta chains from one sample, sequenced in a study of identical twins. MiXCR, applied by TCRdb to the 5' RACE reads, yields one record per CDR3 protein. The sample records some 660,000 distinct CDR3 sequences, 8% to 9% being singletons. The sample also formed part of further work on yellow fever vaccine responses in identical twins.

Input material: PBMCs. Receptor source: a woman younger than 30 in good health.

This clonotype was counted only a few times. The chain has TRBV4-3 and TRBJ1-1; 7 bases line up with TRBD1. Trimming removed 2 bases from V and 0 bases from J; junction bases left unmatched: 12. Germline values: CDR1 LGHNA, CDR2 YSLEER. The CDR3 is 18 amino acids. CDR3 bases: TGCGCCAGCAGCCAAAGGAGGGGGCCTTATCAGGTGAACACTGAAGCTTTCTTT. Its protein product is CASSQRRGPYQVNTEAFF.

The V and J genes are TRBV6-5 and TRBJ2-5; no reliable D call. The CDR3 is 15 amino acids. The germline V gene has CDR1 MNHEY and CDR2 SVGAGI. Trimming took 0 bases from V and 0 from J, leaving 8 bases between them. The DNA of the CDR3 is TGTGCCAGCAGTTACTCGGGTCCGAACCAAGAGACCCAGTACTTC. Encoded protein: CASSYSGPNQETQYF.

This clonotype appeared a few times. V usage is TRBV7-9 and J usage is TRBJ2-7, with 11 bases lining up with TRBD1. Germline CDR1 is SEHNR and CDR2 is FQNEAQ (reference sequence). The V gene end was trimmed by 3 bases and the J gene end by 6 bases; junction bases not matched to a gene: 4. The CDR3 totals 14 residues. The CDR3 loop is CASSFRTGGGEQYF. CDR3 nucleotide sequence: TGTGCCAGCAGCTTTCGGACAGGGGGCGGCGAGCAGTACTTC.

This clonotype was seen ten or more times. The genes are TRBV15 and TRBJ2-7; 8 bases line up with TRBD2. The V segment lost 5 bases and the J segment 3 bases; nucleotides outside the gene matches: 9. The CDR3 is 15 residues long. Germline CDR1 reads LNHNV; CDR2 reads YYDKDF (reference sequence). The CDR3 loop reads CATSDTLADLYEQYF. The CDR3 nucleotides are TGTGCCACCAGCGATACACTAGCGGACCTCTACGAGCAGTACTTC.

This clonotype was detected only a few times. The chain carries TRBV5-4 and TRBJ2-3; D is possibly TRBD1 or TRBD2 (6 bases each). Germline V gives CDR1 SGHNT, CDR2 YYREEE (reference sequence). V was clipped by 4 bases and J by 1 base, with 16 bases between them. The CDR3 length is 16 residues. CDR3 sequence reads: CASSPSGGTRTDTQYF. The CDR3 nucleotides are TGTGCCAGCAGCCCCTCCGGGGGCACCCGCACAGATACGCAGTATTTT.

This clonotype has at least ten counts. The J gene is TRBJ1-2, the V gene TRBV7-9; no firm D call. Per germline, CDR1 SEHNR and CDR2 FQNEAQ (reference sequence). V lost 5 bases, J lost 3 bases, and 19 bases lay in between. This CDR3 is built from 16 residues. CDR3 in DNA: TGTGCCAGCAGCGTAATTTTGGCCAGCGGAGACTATGGCTACACCTTC. It yields the protein CASSVILASGDYGYTF.

The chain joins TRBV10-3 to TRBJ2-7; D gene uncertain. Trimming took 5 bases from V and 5 from J, leaving 13 bases between them. Germline V lookup: CDR1 ENHRY, CDR2 SYGVKD. There are 13 residues in the CDR3. This CDR3 is CAISHKPLDEQYF. The CDR3 bases are TGTGCCATCAGTCACAAACCCCTGGACGAGCAGTACTTC.

V and J are TRBV27 and TRBJ2-1, with unresolved D. CDR1 is MNHEY and CDR2 is SMNVEV in the germline V gene (reference sequence). The CDR3 contains 18 residues. The V end lost 7 bases, the J end lost 0 bases, and 22 bases lay between the germline ends. The CDR3 here is CASNPFRQGGGSYNEQFF. Written as DNA, the CDR3 is TGTGCCAGCAACCCCTTCCGGCAAGGCGGCGGCTCCTACAATGAGCAGTTCTTC.

This clonotype was observed at least ten times. J is TRBJ2-7 and V is TRBV12-3 or TRBV12-4, with D perhaps matching TRBD1 (5 bases). This CDR3 contains 17 residues. The V end lost 2 bases, the J end lost 1 base, and 18 bases lay between the germline ends. Here the CDR3 DNA reads TGTGCCAGCAGTTTATTTTGGGTCACAAGGGGTTCCTACGAGCAGTACTTC. It specifies CASSLFWVTRGSYEQYF.

There are many counts of this clonotype. The rearrangement joins TRBV2 to TRBJ2-7; TRBD1 or TRBD2 may be the D gene (5 bases each). CDR3 length: 15 residues. The V gene's germline CDR1 is SNHLY and CDR2 FYNNEI. The V end was cut by 1 base, the J end by 2 bases, with 12 bases between. The CDR3 DNA is TGTGCCAGCAGTGAAGATGTGGGGGTGGCCTACGAGCAGTACTTC. It codes for CASSEDVGVAYEQYF.

V gene TRBV19 combines with J gene TRBJ1-6; tentative D call: TRBD1 (5 bases). This CDR3 spans 17 amino acids. Trimming shortened V by 5 bases and J by 0 bases, and 14 bases separated the two germline ends. The V gene's germline CDR1 is LNHDA and CDR2 SQIVND (reference sequence). The DNA for the CDR3 is TGTGCCAGTAGTCCGAGGGGAAAAAGCTCCTATAATTCACCCCTCCACTTT. It codes for CASSPRGKSSYNSPLHF. The variable domain in full, completed from reference TRBV19 and TRBJ1-6, reads DGGITQSPKYLFRKEGQNVTLSCEQNLNHDAMYWYRQDPGQGLRLIYYSQIVNDFQKGDIAEGYSVSREKKESFPLTVTSAQKNPTAFYLCASSPRGKSSYNSPLHFGNGTRLTVT.

CDR3 residues: CASGLSSTGELFF. The CDR3 DNA sequence: TGTGCCAGCGGATTGAGTTCCACCGGGGAGCTGTTTTTT. This sequence joins TRBV3-1 and TRBJ2-2; D not resolved. Trimming removed 8 bases from V and 4 bases from J, with 11 bases in between. The CDR3 has 13 residues. Germline V gives CDR1 LGHDT, CDR2 YNNKEL (reference sequence). The full variable domain, its missing parts supplied by reference TRBV3-1 and TRBJ2-2, is DTAVSQTPKYLVTQMGNDKSIKCEQNLGHDTMYWYKQDSKKFLKIMFSYNNKELIINETVPNRFSPKSPDKAHLNLHINSLELGDSAVYFCASGLSSTGELFFGEGSRLTVL.

The chain's CDR3 is CASSLIASGGPNTGELFF. CDR3 in DNA: TGTGCCAGCAGCTTAATTGCTAGCGGGGGACCGAACACCGGGGAGCTGTTTTTT. This sequence joins TRBV7-3 and TRBJ2-2, with 10 nucleotides matching TRBD2. The germline V gene encodes CDR1 SGHTA and CDR2 FQGTGA. The CDR3 runs to 18 residues. V was pared by 1 base and J by 0 bases, with 5 bases of the junction left unmatched.

V and J are TRBV29-1 and TRBJ2-7; TRBD1 is a possible D gene (5 bases). Trimming removed 0 bases at V and 9 bases at J, with 12 bases between. This CDR3 is built from 12 residues. The V gene's germline CDR1 is SQVTM and CDR2 ANQGSEA. DNA of the CDR3: TGCAGCGTTGAAGATGGGGCCTCCGGGCAGTACTTC. It codes for CSVEDGASGQYF.

This clonotype has just a few counts. For the CDR3, the DNA is TGCAGTGCCGATTTGGCCGGGTCGATCTCCTACAATGAGCAGTTCTTC. Protein product: CSADLAGSISYNEQFF. This chain links TRBV20-1 with TRBJ2-1; unclear D gene. The V end lost 6 bases, the J end lost 0 bases, and 18 bases lay between the germline ends. The CDR3 contains 16 residues. In germline, CDR1 is DFQATT, CDR2 SNEGSKA (reference sequence).

V is TRBV13 and J is TRBJ2-4, with TRBD2 as a possible D gene (5 bases). Trimming stripped 0 bases from V and 0 bases from J, with 9 bases between. Germline CDR1 and CDR2: PRHDT and FYEKMQ (reference sequence). This CDR3 contains 16 residues. CDR3: CASSLGREGAKNIQYF. Here the CDR3 DNA reads TGTGCCAGCAGCTTAGGCCGAGAGGGAGCCAAAAACATTCAGTACTTC.